This T cell receptor (beta chain) came from a study of neoadjuvant anti-PD-1 for oral cavity cancer. Overall study findings and caveats: Only three patients per response group were TCR-analyzed; validation needed.

The method was immunoSEQ multiplex PCR; TCRdb's version includes in-frame clones alone and lacks a portion of them. The sample has 6,500 to 8,500 clones; around 48% are singletons. By its share, this clone is medium-sized. Its matching antigen is unknown. CDR3 length: 12 amino acids. The germline V and J ends were trimmed by 7 bases and 9 bases, with 16 bases remaining between them. Per the germline V gene, CDR1 is SQVTM and CDR2 is ANQGSEA. Material: tumor tissue, obtained before nivolumab (anti-PD-1) treatment. The rearrangement joins TRBV29-1 to TRBJ2-1, with no clear D. The receptor was derived from a person between 35 and 79 years old with oral cavity squamous cell carcinoma. The CDR3 reads CSGTGLDVEQFF. CDR3 sequence (DNA): TGCAGCGGGACCGGGTTGGATGTTGAGCAGTTCTTC.